These 16 T cell receptor beta chains came from one sample sequenced in a study of blood T cells in healthy people across ages. Primed by a sample-barcoded 5' primer and a J-beta primer mix, a second PCR proceeded for 7 to 11 cycles. TCRdb called the 5' RACE reads again in MiXCR, with one record for every CDR3 protein. This repertoire shows around 580,000 distinct CDR3 sequences, 47% found once; its top ten account for around 25%. Sequencing used blood. The receptors shown here come from an elderly man in good health.

The chain carries TRBV6-6 and TRBJ1-2; 7 nucleotides line up with TRBD1. Losses at the gene ends were 5 bases for V and 3 bases for J; bases not matched to a gene: 3. The CDR3 spans 13 residues. Germline CDR1 is MNHNY and CDR2 is SVGAGI (reference sequence). CDR3 sequence: CASSPQGDYGYTF. CDR3 sequence (DNA): TGTGCCAGCAGTCCTCAGGGGGACTATGGCTACACCTTC.

In its sample, this clonotype was seen many times. This chain links TRBV6-6 with TRBJ1-2, with 7 bases lining up with TRBD1. The junction had 8 bases not matched to a gene; V was cut back by 3 bases and J by 4 bases. In germline, CDR1 is MNHNY, CDR2 SVGAGI (reference sequence). The CDR3 runs to 15 residues. Here the CDR3 DNA reads TGTGCCAGCAGTTATGGCGACAGGGTGGGCTATGGCTACACCTTC. Its translation is CASSYGDRVGYGYTF.

This clonotype was observed a handful of times. This sequence joins TRBV7-9 and TRBJ2-7, with D unclear. Germline V gene data show CDR1 as SEHNR and CDR2 as FQNEAQ (reference sequence). Between the trimmed V and J ends, which lost 5 bases and 3 bases, there was a span of 14 bases. This CDR3 spans 14 amino acids. This CDR3 is CASSPPGLNYEQYF. In DNA, the CDR3 is TGTGCCAGCAGCCCCCCTGGGTTGAACTACGAGCAGTACTTC. The whole variable domain, filled in from reference TRBV7-9 and TRBJ2-7, reads DTGVSQNPRHKITKRGQNVTFRCDPISEHNRLYWYRQTLGQGPEFLTYFQNEAQLEKSRLLSDRFSAERPKGSFSTLEIQRTEQGDSAMYLCASSPPGLNYEQYFGPGTRLTVT.

The chain links TRBV2 to TRBJ2-4, with 12 bases aligning to TRBD1. Judging by the DNA end, TRBJ2-7 fits better; the J call may be wrong. CDR3 length: 13 amino acids. CDR1 and CDR2 (germline): SNHLY, FYNNEI. In DNA form, the CDR3 reads TGTGCCAGCACTTGGGACAGGGGGCGCGAGCAGTACTTC. It is translated as CASTWDRGREQYF.

The rearrangement uses TRBV29-1 and TRBJ2-4; weak D call: TRBD1 (6 bases). The J call may be wrong; the DNA end is better matched by TRBJ2-5. CDR1 and CDR2 (germline): SQVTM, ANQGSEA. This CDR3 is built from 12 residues. The CDR3 nucleotides are TGCAGCGTGGGGGACACTAGAGAGACCCAGTACTTC. This codes for CSVGDTRETQYF.

V usage is TRBV7-2 and J usage is TRBJ2-7, with 8 bases that match TRBD2. The junction had 2 bases not matched to a gene; V was cut back by 5 bases and J by 2 bases. There are 13 residues in the CDR3. The germline CDR1 and CDR2 sequences are SGHTA and FQGNSA. CDR3 coding DNA: TGTGCCAGCAGCACTAGCGGAACCTACGAGCAGTACTTC. This translates into CASSTSGTYEQYF.

This chain links TRBV12-3 or TRBV12-4 with TRBJ2-7; D not resolved. The CDR3 is 12 residues long. Trimming pared 4 bases from V and 4 bases from J, leaving 8 bases between. CDR3 loop: CASSSIEYEQYF. The DNA of the CDR3 is TGTGCCAGCAGTTCAATAGAGTACGAGCAGTACTTC.

This sequence joins TRBV6-2 or TRBV6-3 and TRBJ2-1, with a possible D match to TRBD2 (6 bases). Trimming took 0 bases from V and 9 from J, leaving 9 bases between them. The length of the CDR3 is 13 residues. CDR1 is MNHEY, CDR2 SVGEGT, per germline. The CDR3 DNA reads TGTGCCAGCAGTTACTCGATGGGGGGTGAGCAGTTCTTC. Protein: CASSYSMGGEQFF.

The CDR3 nucleotides read TGTGCCAGCAGCCGCCAAGAGGTATCCGAGCAGTACTTC. Its protein is CASSRQEVSEQYF. The J gene is TRBJ2-7, the V gene TRBV3-1; D gene uncertain. The V gene lost 4 bases and the J gene lost 6 bases, with 13 bases spanning the gap. The CDR3 totals 13 residues. CDR1 is LGHDT, CDR2 YNNKEL, per germline (reference sequence).

This clonotype was observed a handful of times. The J gene is TRBJ2-3, the V gene TRBV20-1; TRBD1 is a possible D gene (5 bases). The V end was cut by 4 bases, the J end by 1 base, with 18 bases between. CDR3 length: 16 residues. Per the germline V gene, CDR1 is DFQATT and CDR2 is SNEGSKA (reference sequence). CDR3 in amino acids: CSAKSSGGARTDTQYF. In nucleotides, the CDR3 is TGCAGTGCTAAGTCATCCGGTGGGGCCCGCACAGATACGCAGTATTTT.

This rearrangement joins TRBV5-1 to TRBJ2-7, with 10 bases identical to TRBD1. Trimming cost V 4 bases and J 3 bases; bases outside gene matches: 10. CDR3 length equals 16 residues. Germline V gene lookup returns CDR1 SGHRS and CDR2 YFSETQ. CDR3 region: CASSLPGTGELYEQYF. CDR3 DNA: TGCGCCAGCAGCCTCCCCGGGACAGGGGAACTCTACGAGCAGTACTTC.

The count of this clonotype is one. The V call is TRBV10-3, the J call TRBJ2-3; 7 nucleotides agree with TRBD2. The CDR3 consists of 14 residues. Looked up from germline, CDR1 is ENHRY and CDR2 is SYGVKD. The V gene end was trimmed by 10 bases and the J gene end by 0 bases; junction bases not matched to a gene: 7. CDR3 sequence (DNA): TGTGCCACTGCTAGCGGTTATAGCACAGATACGCAGTATTTT. It yields the protein CATASGYSTDTQYF.

The sample holds one count of this clonotype. CDR3 sequence: CASSGQGFNYGYTF. The DNA for the CDR3 is TGTGCCAGCAGCGGACAGGGTTTTAACTATGGCTACACCTTC. The chain joins TRBV7-2 to TRBJ1-2, with 8 bases identical to TRBD1. Losses at the gene ends were 5 bases for V and 1 base for J; bases not matched to a gene: 3. The germline V gene encodes CDR1 SGHTA and CDR2 FQGNSA. This CDR3 contains 14 residues.

This clonotype was counted a few times. This chain links TRBV4-1 with TRBJ2-3, with unresolved D. Trimming left V 5 bases short and J 2 bases short, with 8 bases between. This CDR3 spans 13 amino acids. The germline gives CDR1 MGHRA, CDR2 YSYEKL. CDR3: CASSAMNTDTQYF. The CDR3 DNA reads TGCGCCAGCAGCGCCATGAACACAGATACGCAGTATTTT.

This clonotype occurred a few times. The chain carries TRBV28 and TRBJ2-1, with 7 bases that match TRBD1. This CDR3 spans 13 amino acids. V dropped 6 bases and J dropped 3; count of bases not matched to a gene: 2. The germline gives CDR1 MDHEN, CDR2 SYDVKM. CDR3: CASRQGNYNEQFF. In DNA, the CDR3 is TGTGCCAGCAGACAGGGGAACTACAATGAGCAGTTCTTC.

This clonotype turned up a few times. This chain connects TRBV10-3 to TRBJ2-1; possible D gene TRBD1, 5 bases. Trimming shortened V by 0 bases and J by 8 bases, and 11 bases separated the two germline ends. Germline values: CDR1 ENHRY, CDR2 SYGVKD. The CDR3 is 14 amino acids. The CDR3: CAISESQGSHEQFF. CDR3 sequence (DNA): TGTGCCATCAGTGAGTCCCAGGGTAGCCATGAGCAGTTCTTC.